Listed here are 24 T cell receptor beta chains from one sample, sequenced in a study of blood T cells in healthy people across ages. Alongside a J-beta primer mix, a sample-barcoded 5' primer served in a second PCR lasting roughly 7 to 11 cycles. Via MiXCR, TCRdb re-called the 5' RACE reads, giving one row per CDR3 protein. The sample holds about 570,000 distinct CDR3 sequences, approximately 27% seen once. Specimen: blood. The receptor set was obtained from a woman aged 70 to 79 in good health.

This chain uses TRBV7-6 with TRBJ2-5; D is undetermined. The assigned J gene may be wrong: the sequence end matches TRBJ2-1 better. The CDR3 spans 12 residues. Germline loops: CDR1 SGHVS, CDR2 FNYEAQ. CDR3 nucleotide sequence: TGTGCCAGCAGCTTCGTTTCTGAGGAGCAGTTCTTC. This encodes CASSFVSEEQFF.

The rearrangement uses TRBV7-2 and TRBJ2-5, with 10 bases that match TRBD2. The germline V gene has CDR1 SGHTA and CDR2 FQGNSA. V dropped 4 bases and J dropped 5; count of bases not matched to a gene: 7. CDR3 length: 15 residues. CDR3 protein: CASSYGSGRVETQYF. The CDR3, as DNA: TGTGCCAGCAGCTATGGGAGCGGGAGGGTGGAGACCCAGTACTTC.

This clonotype appeared a few times. This rearrangement joins TRBV4-1 to TRBJ1-2; D call uncertain. This CDR3 has 12 amino acids. The V end lost 0 bases, the J end lost 6 bases, and 5 bases lay between the germline ends. Germline lookup yields CDR1 MGHRA and CDR2 YSYEKL. CDR3 protein: CASSQDLDGYTF. DNA of the CDR3: TGCGCCAGCAGCCAAGATCTGGATGGCTACACCTTC.

This clonotype was detected a few times. The chain carries TRBV3-1 and TRBJ1-1; 7 bases line up with TRBD1. Germline lookup yields CDR1 LGHDT and CDR2 YNNKEL (reference sequence). Trimming removed 7 bases from V and 5 bases from J; junction bases left unmatched: 10. The CDR3 is 14 residues long. Here the CDR3 reads CASNPGTVGTEAFF. The CDR3 DNA sequence: TGTGCCAGCAACCCCGGGACAGTTGGAACTGAAGCTTTCTTT.

The V and J genes are TRBV7-9 and TRBJ2-4; no clear D gene. Germline CDR1 SEHNR, CDR2 FQNEAQ (reference sequence). CDR3 size: 16 residues. Trimming cost V 4 bases and J 0 bases, with 13 bases left between them. CDR3 sequence: CASSSALQLAKNIQYF. The CDR3 coding sequence is TGTGCCAGCAGCTCAGCACTTCAACTAGCCAAAAACATTCAGTACTTC.

This clonotype was detected only a few times. The chain links TRBV5-1 to TRBJ1-2; tentative D call: TRBD1 (5 bases). V shed 0 bases and J shed 4 bases, with 10 bases lying between them. The germline V gene encodes CDR1 SGHRS and CDR2 YFSETQ. The CDR3 extends over 14 amino acids. The CDR3 here is CASSLGGGLYGYTF. The CDR3 region has the DNA TGCGCCAGCAGCTTGGGGGGCGGCCTCTATGGCTACACCTTC.

This sequence joins TRBV24-1 and TRBJ2-3; 10 bases line up with TRBD1. This CDR3 contains 17 residues. The trim removed 4 bases at V and 5 bases at J, leaving 11 bases unmatched. Germline V gene lookup returns CDR1 KGHDR and CDR2 SFDVKD. The CDR3 region is CATSEAGTGDPRDTQYF. CDR3 coding DNA: TGTGCCACCAGTGAGGCCGGGACAGGGGACCCAAGAGATACGCAGTATTTT.

The chain uses TRBV12-3 or TRBV12-4 and TRBJ2-1, with D perhaps TRBD1 or TRBD2 (6 bases each). This CDR3 region has 16 residues. Trimming left V 6 bases short and J 2 bases short, with 17 bases between. Here the CDR3 reads CASRSTIGGTYNEQFF. The CDR3 DNA is TGTGCCAGCAGGTCCACAATAGGGGGGACCTACAATGAGCAGTTCTTC.

This clonotype was seen at least ten times. This chain joins TRBV10-3 and TRBJ2-5; D not certain. Germline CDR1 reads ENHRY; CDR2 reads SYGVKD. The CDR3 spans 14 residues. The ends were cut back, 5 bases at V and 2 bases at J, with 12 bases in the middle. CDR3 sequence (DNA): TGTGCCATCAGTCCCGGCAGCACGCAAGAGACCCAGTACTTC. It specifies CAISPGSTQETQYF.

The rearrangement joins TRBV25-1 to TRBJ1-6; D perhaps matches TRBD1 (6 bases). Trimming left V 7 bases short and J 7 bases short, with 17 bases between. CDR3 length: 15 residues. Germline CDR1 and CDR2: MGHDK and SYGVNS. CDR3 bases: TGTGCCAGCACGTTCGGGGGGGCGAGGAATTCACCCCTCCACTTT. Translated, it gives CASTFGGARNSPLHF.

This clonotype was seen a handful of times. The junction and the germline gene differ at one end; a read error may be behind it. V usage is TRBV6-2 or TRBV6-3 and J usage is TRBJ2-1, with D perhaps matching TRBD2 (6 bases). From germline, CDR1 is MNHEY and CDR2 SVGEGT. The length of the CDR3 is 13 residues. CDR3 protein: CASSYLLRDSRHF. DNA of the CDR3: TGTGCCAGCAGTTACTTGCTCCGGGACTCTCGCCACTTC.

The V and J genes are TRBV28 and TRBJ1-3, with TRBD1 as a possible D gene (5 bases). Germline V gives CDR1 MDHEN, CDR2 SYDVKM. Between the trimmed V and J ends, which lost 3 bases and 0 bases, there was a span of 9 bases. This CDR3 region has 15 residues. The CDR3 coding sequence is TGTGCCAGCAGTTTTAGCGGGACCTCTGGAAACACCATATATTTT. It translates to CASSFSGTSGNTIYF.

This rearrangement joins TRBV5-1 to TRBJ1-2; no clear D gene. The germline V gene encodes CDR1 SGHRS and CDR2 YFSETQ. CDR3 length: 12 residues. V was pared by 3 bases and J by 3 bases, with 6 bases between. The CDR3, as DNA: TGCGCCAGCAGCTCAGATTACTATGGCTACACCTTC. Translated: CASSSDYYGYTF.

The V call is TRBV29-1, the J call TRBJ1-1; maybe TRBD1 (6 bases). CDR1 and CDR2 (germline): SQVTM, ANQGSEA. This CDR3 contains 11 residues. The germline V and J ends were trimmed by 7 bases and 11 bases, with 17 bases remaining between them. CDR3 protein: CSGTQGGDAFF. The CDR3 DNA is TGCAGCGGTACACAGGGAGGGGATGCTTTCTTT.

This clonotype was observed a few times. The chain employs TRBV27 and TRBJ2-5, with D maybe TRBD2 (7 bases). V was cut by 5 bases and J by 9 bases, with 19 bases left in between. This CDR3 comprises 14 residues. Germline values: CDR1 MNHEY, CDR2 SMNVEV (reference sequence). CDR3 coding DNA: TGTGCCAGCAGTACACGCGGGGGCCTCGGGGCCCAGTACTTC. This gives the protein CASSTRGGLGAQYF.

In its sample, this clonotype was seen many times. The gene calls are TRBV29-1 and TRBJ1-1; D gene unclear. V was pared by 7 bases and J by 0 bases, with 12 bases between. CDR1 and CDR2 from the germline V gene are SQVTM and ANQGSEA. The CDR3 sequence is 13 residues long. The CDR3 region is CSAERQLNTEAFF. The CDR3 DNA is TGCAGCGCCGAAAGGCAGCTGAACACTGAAGCTTTCTTT.

The table lists this clonotype with a few counts. The gene calls are TRBV24-1 and TRBJ2-1, with D unresolved. The ends were cut back, 5 bases at V and 4 bases at J, with 8 bases in the middle. This CDR3 is 13 amino acids long. The germline V gene encodes CDR1 KGHDR and CDR2 SFDVKD. The CDR3 loop reads CATSVGAYNEQFF. The CDR3 nucleotides read TGTGCCACCAGTGTGGGCGCGTACAATGAGCAGTTCTTC.

As concerns this clonotype: No conserved phenylalanine or tryptophan ends this CDR3, so it is likely a read error. V is TRBV7-2 and J is TRBJ2-7; D may be TRBD2 (5 bases). This CDR3 contains 14 residues. V lost 0 bases and J lost 1, with 7 bases in between. CDR1 and CDR2 from the germline V gene are SGHTA and FQGNSA. The CDR3 spells CASSLAGVSYEQYS. CDR3 DNA: TGTGCCAGCAGCTTAGCGGGAGTTTCCTACGAGCAGTACTCC.

This clonotype appeared a few times. V gene TRBV7-2 combines with J gene TRBJ1-3, with TRBD1 identical over 7 bases. The V segment lost 6 bases and the J segment 1 base; nucleotides outside the gene matches: 9. Germline CDR1 SGHTA, CDR2 FQGNSA. The CDR3 loop spans 16 amino acids. CDR3 nucleotides: TGTGCCAGCAGTTCCGGGACAGCGATATCTGGAAACACCATATATTTT. It yields the protein CASSSGTAISGNTIYF.

The chain is built from TRBV15 and TRBJ1-3; D gene unclear. Trimming took off 1 base at V and 0 bases at J, with 7 bases between the two ends. The V gene's germline CDR1 is LNHNV and CDR2 YYDKDF (reference sequence). The CDR3 sequence is 15 residues long. CDR3 protein: CATSRGGYSGNTIYF. As DNA, the CDR3 is TGTGCCACCAGCAGAGGAGGGTACTCTGGAAACACCATATATTTT.

The rearrangement joins TRBV6-6 to TRBJ2-3; D gene ambiguous. This CDR3 comprises 13 residues. Germline assignment: CDR1 MNHNY and CDR2 SVGAGI (reference sequence). The V and J ends lost 8 bases and 1 base respectively, with 10 bases between them. The CDR3 sequence is CASVTPGTDTQYF. The CDR3 coding sequence is TGTGCCAGCGTTACCCCCGGCACAGATACGCAGTATTTT.

In its sample, this clonotype was seen a few times. The chain combines TRBV29-1 with TRBJ2-6; the D gene is possibly TRBD1 (5 bases). The germline V gene encodes CDR1 SQVTM and CDR2 ANQGSEA. The CDR3 totals 15 residues. The V end lost 3 bases, the J end lost 0 bases, and 9 bases lay between the germline ends. CDR3 in DNA: TGCAGCGTTGAGGACATCCTCTCTGGGGCCAACGTCCTGACTTTC. Translation gives CSVEDILSGANVLTF.

The gene calls are TRBV2 and TRBJ2-5; perhaps TRBD2 as D (5 bases). The last part of the DNA fits TRBJ2-1 better; the J call may be wrong. The V gene's germline CDR1 is SNHLY and CDR2 FYNNEI. The CDR3 runs to 14 residues. CDR3 protein: CASSVRGSAGEQFF. The CDR3 nucleotides are TGTGCCAGCAGTGTGAGAGGTAGTGCGGGTGAGCAGTTCTTC.

J is TRBJ1-1 and V is TRBV12-3 or TRBV12-4, with TRBD1 matching 7 bases. Trimming took 3 bases from V and 4 from J; bases not matched to a gene: 5. CDR3 length: 14 amino acids. The CDR3 reads CASSFGEGATEAFF. CDR3 in DNA: TGTGCCAGCAGTTTTGGGGAGGGGGCCACTGAAGCTTTCTTT.